This is a list of T cell receptor beta chains from one sample in a study of cytomegalovirus exposure and HLA in healthy donors. Sequencing used immunoSEQ multiplex PCR; TCRdb keeps in-frame clones, though not all of them. In the table there are 170,000 or so clones, about 78% of which are singletons. The sample was PBMCs. The receptor source for this set is a woman aged 45-59 years in good health and CMV-seropositive. The CDR3 runs from the conserved cysteine through the conserved F or W. The order of the fields is V gene, J gene, CDR3 protein.

TRBV7-2,TRBJ2-2,CASSLYNTGELFF
TRBV28,TRBJ2-1,CASRISGVGNEQFF
TRBV19,TRBJ1-6,CASRSAGVFNSPLHF
TRBV7-3,TRBJ2-3,CASSPTGPTDTQYF
TRBV18,TRBJ1-6,CASFTGQANSPLHF
TRBV27,TRBJ2-7,CASSLMSLISYEQYF
TRBV7-6,TRBJ2-3,CASSTRTSGGITDTQYF
TRBV30,TRBJ2-7,CAWSLAGEGTYEQYF
TRBV6-1,TRBJ1-1,CASSLQGALNTEAFF
TRBV29-1,TRBJ2-3,CSVQGTSPSDTQYF
TRBV6-8,TRBJ1-5,CASIPPGQGAFKQPQHF
TRBV27,TRBJ1-1,CASSWSRKVETFF
TRBV5-1,TRBJ2-1,CASSLTIPPTYNEQFF
TRBV10-1,TRBJ2-1,CASQDRGPLKTYNEQFF
TRBV2,TRBJ1-5,CASNGGKGNQPQHF
TRBV10-2,TRBJ2-7,CASSEPQNRDSWWEQYF
TRBV27,TRBJ1-6,CASSPTDRVGPLHF